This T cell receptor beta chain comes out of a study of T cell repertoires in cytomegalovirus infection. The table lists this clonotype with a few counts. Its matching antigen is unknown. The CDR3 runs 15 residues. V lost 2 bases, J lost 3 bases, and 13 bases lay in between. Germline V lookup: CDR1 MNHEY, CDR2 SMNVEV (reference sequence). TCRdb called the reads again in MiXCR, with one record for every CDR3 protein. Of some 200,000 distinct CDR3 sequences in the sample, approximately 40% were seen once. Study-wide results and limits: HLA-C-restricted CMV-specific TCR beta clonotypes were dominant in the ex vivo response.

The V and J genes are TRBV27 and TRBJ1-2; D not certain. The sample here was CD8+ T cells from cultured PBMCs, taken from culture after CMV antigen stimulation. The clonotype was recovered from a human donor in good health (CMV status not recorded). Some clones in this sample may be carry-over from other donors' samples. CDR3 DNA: TGTGCCAGCAGTTTAGAGAGGGCGGCGTACTATGGCTACACCTTC. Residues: CASSLERAAYYGYTF.